This T cell receptor (beta chain) was documented in a study of blood T cell repertoires in COVID-19. Study-level information: Donors in the United States, Italy and Spain gave samples during acute or convalescent COVID-19. T cells, B-cell-depleted T cells, or PBMCs provided the cDNA or gDNA that served as material.

V trimming: 8 bases; J trimming: 4 bases; junction bases outside the gene matches: 12. Germline CDR1 reads SEHNR; CDR2 reads FQNEAQ (reference sequence). This CDR3 spans 16 amino acids. Per the authors' pipeline: Amplification of reference gene primers provided the estimated nucleated cell counts. TCRdb's copy holds only in-frame clones and misses some; the assay was immunoSEQ multiplex PCR. The V and J calls and clone size are taken from that table; D and trimming were inferred from the DNA. The data hold about 140,000 clones, with roughly four fifths observed a single time. The sequence was obtained from a woman of 80 years or more with active or convalescent COVID-19. What was sequenced was peripheral blood. The V call is TRBV7-9, the J call TRBJ2-3; 10 nucleotides line up with TRBD2. CDR3: CASWEGPGTSADTQYF. The CDR3 DNA follows: TGTGCCAGCTGGGAGGGCCCCGGGACTAGCGCAGATACGCAGTATTTT.